A single sample is the source of the 13 T cell receptor beta chains below, sequenced in a study of T cell responses to AZD1222 COVID-19 vaccine. Sequencing was performed with immunoSEQ multiplex PCR; in TCRdb, only in-frame clones are kept and a portion is missing. This sample has around 95,000 clones, with about 87% found just once. This specimen was peripheral blood, taken on day 0 of AZD1222 vaccination. The receptor source for this set is an adult in good health.

The chain combines TRBV25-1 with TRBJ2-1, with 9 bases lining up with TRBD2. The V gene end was trimmed by 2 bases and the J gene end by 3 bases; junction bases not matched to a gene: 2. Germline V lookup: CDR1 MGHDK, CDR2 SYGVNS. The CDR3 is 15 residues long. The CDR3 region has the DNA TGTGCCAGCAGTGAAGGCGGGAGGGACTACAATGAGCAGTTCTTC. The encoded protein is CASSEGGRDYNEQFF.

The chain has TRBV5-8 and TRBJ1-3; tentatively, D is TRBD1 (5 bases). There are 15 residues in the CDR3. V was pared by 0 bases and J by 7 bases, with 14 bases between. The germline gives CDR1 SGHTS, CDR2 YDEGEE. The CDR3 loop reads CASSLERGSGNTIYF. The CDR3 nucleotides are TGTGCCAGCAGCTTGGAACGGGGCTCCGGGAACACCATATATTTT.

This clone was seen a single time. The chain has TRBV6-5 and TRBJ1-1; no reliable D call. The V and J ends lost 0 bases and 1 base respectively, with 12 bases between them. CDR1 MNHEY and CDR2 SVGAGI come from the germline V gene. This CDR3 is built from 16 residues. Here the CDR3 reads CASSYSSLVGNTEAFF. The CDR3 nucleotides read TGTGCCAGCAGTTACTCGAGTTTGGTGGGGAACACTGAAGCTTTCTTT.

This clone is a singleton in its sample. The gene calls are TRBV4-1 and TRBJ2-2; TRBD2 matches 14 bases. The CDR3 spans 18 residues. V was clipped by 1 base and J by 5 bases; unmatched bases: 6. Germline V lookup: CDR1 MGHRA, CDR2 YSYEKL. The CDR3 here is CASSQGGLAGGCTGELFF. CDR3 bases: TGCGCCAGCAGCCAAGGAGGACTAGCGGGAGGTTGTACCGGGGAGCTGTTTTTT.

The chain is built from TRBV18 and TRBJ2-7; 10 positions match TRBD1. CDR1 is KGHSH and CDR2 is LQKENI in the germline V gene. CDR3 length equals 15 residues. Unmatched junction bases numbered 9, after V lost 5 bases and J lost 5 bases. The CDR3 DNA follows: TGTGCCAGCTCAGACCCGAGACAGGGGGCTCACGAGCAGTACTTC. It specifies CASSDPRQGAHEQYF.

The chain couples TRBV29-1 to TRBJ1-1, with D uncertain. Trimming took off 4 bases at V and 7 bases at J, with 13 bases between the two ends. Germline assignment: CDR1 SQVTM and CDR2 ANQGSEA. The CDR3 covers 12 residues. The CDR3 sequence: CSVVRGSGEAFF. CDR3 in DNA: TGCAGCGTTGTACGGGGAAGCGGTGAAGCTTTCTTT.

The rearrangement links TRBV7-8 to TRBJ2-7; 14 bases are a match to TRBD2. The V gene end was trimmed by 5 bases and the J gene end by 4 bases; junction bases not matched to a gene: 28. CDR3 size: 23 residues. Germline loops: CDR1 SGHVS, CDR2 FQNEAQ. The CDR3 protein is CASSPLPPGTSGSLVSTGYEQYF. The CDR3 bases are TGTGCCAGCAGCCCCCTCCCGCCCGGGACTAGCGGGAGTTTGGTCTCTACGGGTTACGAGCAGTACTTC.

This clone has more than one count but fewer than ten. CDR3 sequence (DNA): TGCAGTGCTAGTAAAGGTAGCTATGGCTACACCTTC. This encodes CSASKGSYGYTF. The chain employs TRBV20-1 and TRBJ1-2; no clear D gene. CDR1 DFQATT and CDR2 SNEGSKA come from the germline V gene (reference sequence). This CDR3 region has 12 residues. The ends were cut back, 3 bases at V and 4 bases at J, with 9 bases in the middle.

This chain joins TRBV5-1 and TRBJ2-7, with a tentative D call TRBD2 (6 bases). The V and J ends lost 0 bases and 5 bases respectively, with 15 bases between them. The CDR3 is made up of 15 amino acids. Looked up from germline, CDR1 is SGHRS and CDR2 is YFSETQ. The CDR3 nucleotides read TGCGCCAGCAGCTTGGGGAGACTAGGTAACGACGAGCAGTACTTC. It is translated as CASSLGRLGNDEQYF.

The V gene is TRBV9, the J gene TRBJ2-1; TRBD2 is a possible D gene (10 bases). The length of the CDR3 is 17 residues. CDR1 is SGDLS and CDR2 is YYNGEE in the germline V gene. V was cut by 2 bases and J by 7 bases, with 22 bases left in between. For the CDR3, the DNA is TGTGCCAGCAGCGTTACAGGGGGCGAACTAGCGGGGAATGAGCAGTTCTTC. Protein: CASSVTGGELAGNEQFF.

This sequence joins TRBV28 and TRBJ2-7; 12 bases align to TRBD2. This CDR3 has 15 residues. Trimming at V came to 2 bases and at J to 6 bases, leaving 5 bases not matched to a gene. Germline V gene sequence: CDR1 MDHEN, CDR2 SYDVKM. The CDR3 nucleotides are TGTGCCAGCAGTTTAGGGACTAGCGGGTTTTCCGAGCAGTACTTC. Protein: CASSLGTSGFSEQYF.

The chain is built from TRBV27 and TRBJ2-2, with 8 bases identical to TRBD1. CDR3 length: 15 residues. CDR1 and CDR2 (germline): MNHEY, SMNVEV (reference sequence). Trimming took 8 bases from V and 1 from J; bases not matched to a gene: 6. This CDR3 is CASHPGTGNTGELFF. CDR3 sequence (DNA): TGTGCCAGCCACCCCGGGACAGGGAACACCGGGGAGCTGTTTTTT.

V and J are TRBV3-1 (or the pseudogene TRBV3-2) and TRBJ1-4; no reliable D call. The CDR3 is 14 amino acids. CDR1 is LGHDT, CDR2 YNNKEL, per germline (reference sequence). The V gene lost 1 base and the J gene lost 6 bases, with 9 bases spanning the gap. The CDR3 nucleotides are TGTGCCAGCAGCCAAGGCAGTGGTGATGAAAAACTGTTTTTT. Amino acids: CASSQGSGDEKLFF.